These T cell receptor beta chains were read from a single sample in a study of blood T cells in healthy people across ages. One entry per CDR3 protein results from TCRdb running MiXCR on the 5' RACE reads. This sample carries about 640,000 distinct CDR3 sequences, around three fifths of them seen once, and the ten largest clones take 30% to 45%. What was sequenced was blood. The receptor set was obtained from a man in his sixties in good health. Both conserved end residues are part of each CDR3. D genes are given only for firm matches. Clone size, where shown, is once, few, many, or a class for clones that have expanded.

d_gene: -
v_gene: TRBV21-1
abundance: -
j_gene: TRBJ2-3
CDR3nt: TGTGCCAGCAGCAAAGGCGGGTTAGATACGCAGTATTTT
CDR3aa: CASSKGGLDTQYF

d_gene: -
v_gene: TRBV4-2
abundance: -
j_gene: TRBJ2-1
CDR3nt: TGTGCCAGCAGCCAAGAAACTTTAGCGTCCAATGAGCAGTTCTTC
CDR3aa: CASSQETLASNEQFF

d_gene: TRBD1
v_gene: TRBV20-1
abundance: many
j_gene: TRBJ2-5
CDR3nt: TGCAGTGCTAGAGATTGGCAGGACAGGGTCGACGGGGGAGAGACCCAGTACTTC
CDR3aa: CSARDWQDRVDGGETQYF

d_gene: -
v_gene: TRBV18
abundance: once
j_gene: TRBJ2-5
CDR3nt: TGTGCCAGCTCACGGGACTCCGGGGCAGAGACCCAGTACTTC
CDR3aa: CASSRDSGAETQYF

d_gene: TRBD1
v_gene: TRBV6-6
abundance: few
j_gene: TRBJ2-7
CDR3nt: TGTGCCAGCAGCCGAAGCCAGGGGGCGGGTGAGCAGTACTTC
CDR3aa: CASSRSQGAGEQYF

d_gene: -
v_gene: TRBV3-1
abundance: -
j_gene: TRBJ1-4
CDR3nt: TGTGCCAGCAGCCATGCGGGATACCCTAATGAAAAACTGTTTTTT
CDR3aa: CASSHAGYPNEKLFF

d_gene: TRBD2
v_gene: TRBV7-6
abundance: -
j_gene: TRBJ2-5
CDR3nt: TGTGCCAGCAGCCCAATTAGCGGGGGGGCCGTTCGAGAGACCCAGTACTTC
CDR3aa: CASSPISGGAVRETQYF

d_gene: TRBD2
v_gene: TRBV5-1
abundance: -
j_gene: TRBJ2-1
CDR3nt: TGCGCCAGCAGCGAGCGGGGGGCACACAATGAGCAGTTCTTC
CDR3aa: CASSERGAHNEQFF

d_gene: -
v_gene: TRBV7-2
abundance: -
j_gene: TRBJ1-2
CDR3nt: TGTGCCAGCAGCCCTAGGGCGGAGCCGATCTATGGCTACACCTTC
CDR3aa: CASSPRAEPIYGYTF

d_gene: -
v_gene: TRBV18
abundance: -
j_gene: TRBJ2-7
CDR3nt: TGTGCCAGCTCACCACCGGCGGGGACCTACAATGAGCAGTACTTC
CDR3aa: CASSPPAGTYNEQYF

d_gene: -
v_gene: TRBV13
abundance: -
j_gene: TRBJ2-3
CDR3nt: TGTGCCAGCAGCCAAAGACGGGACCGTGGAAGCACAGATACGCAGTATTTT
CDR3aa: CASSQRRDRGSTDTQYF

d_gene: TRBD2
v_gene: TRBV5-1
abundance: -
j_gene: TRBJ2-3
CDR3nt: TGCGCCAGCAGCCTCCTGACTAGCGGGGGGGCCCATGAGCAGTATTTT
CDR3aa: CASSLLTSGGAHEQYF

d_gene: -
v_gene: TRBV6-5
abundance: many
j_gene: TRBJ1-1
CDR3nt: TGTGCCAGCAGCCCACAGGGTTATGCTGAAGCTTTCTTT
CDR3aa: CASSPQGYAEAFF

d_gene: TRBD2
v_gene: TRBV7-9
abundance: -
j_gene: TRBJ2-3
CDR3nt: TGTGCCAGCAGCCCGACTAGCGGGGGAGACAGAGATACGCAGTATTTT
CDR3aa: CASSPTSGGDRDTQYF

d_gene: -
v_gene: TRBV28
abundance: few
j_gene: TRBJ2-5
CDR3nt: TGTGCCAGCACGCGGGCTGAGACCCAGTACTTC
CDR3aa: CASTRAETQYF

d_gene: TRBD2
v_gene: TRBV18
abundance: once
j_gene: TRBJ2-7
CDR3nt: TGTGCCAGCTCAGCGAATAGCGGGGGGACGGCCTACGAGCAGTACTTC
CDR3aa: CASSANSGGTAYEQYF

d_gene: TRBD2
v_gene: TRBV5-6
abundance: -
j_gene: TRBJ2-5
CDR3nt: TGTGCCAGCAGCATAGGGACTAGCCGGGAGACCCAGTACTTC
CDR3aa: CASSIGTSRETQYF

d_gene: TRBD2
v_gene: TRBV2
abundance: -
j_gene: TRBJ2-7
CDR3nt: TGTGCCAGCAGGGGAGGGTACTTGATCCGCGAGCAGTACTTC
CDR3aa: CASRGGYLIREQYF

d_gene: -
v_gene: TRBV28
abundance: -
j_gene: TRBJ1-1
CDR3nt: TGTGCCAGCAAGGGGAACACTGAAGCTTTCTTT
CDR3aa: CASKGNTEAFF

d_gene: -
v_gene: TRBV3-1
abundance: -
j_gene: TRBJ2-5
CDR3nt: TGTGCCAGCATGTGGACGGGGGCCCACCAAGAGACCCAGTACTTC
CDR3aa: CASMWTGAHQETQYF

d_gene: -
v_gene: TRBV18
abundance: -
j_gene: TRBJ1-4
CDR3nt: TGTGCCAGCTCACAACGGGGACAAGCAACTAATGAAAAACTGTTTTTT
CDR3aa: CASSQRGQATNEKLFF

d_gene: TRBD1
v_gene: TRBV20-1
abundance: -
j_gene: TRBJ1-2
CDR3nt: TGCAGTGCTAGAGAGGTCAGGGGGCGCGGCTACACCTTC
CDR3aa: CSAREVRGRGYTF

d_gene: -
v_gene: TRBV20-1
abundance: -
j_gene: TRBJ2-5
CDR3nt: TGCAGTGCCTCCGTACAGGTGCTCCAAGAGACCCAGTACTTC
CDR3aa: CSASVQVLQETQYF

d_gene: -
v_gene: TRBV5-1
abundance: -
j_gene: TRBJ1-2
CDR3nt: TGCGCCAGCAGCTTGGCCCCAGACCGCTATCGCTACACCTTC
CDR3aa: CASSLAPDRYRYTF

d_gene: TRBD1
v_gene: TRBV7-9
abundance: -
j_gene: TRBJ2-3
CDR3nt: TGTGCCAGCAGCACAGGACAGGGGGCGGGAGATACGCAGTATTTT
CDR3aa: CASSTGQGAGDTQYF

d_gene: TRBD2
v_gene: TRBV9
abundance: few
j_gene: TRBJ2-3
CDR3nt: TGTGCCAGCAGCTTCGCGGGGGGCACAGATACGCAGTATTTT
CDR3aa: CASSFAGGTDTQYF

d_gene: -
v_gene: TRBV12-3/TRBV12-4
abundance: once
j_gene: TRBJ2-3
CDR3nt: TGTGCCAGCAGTTTAGTAACGAGGACAGATACGCAGTATTTT
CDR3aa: CASSLVTRTDTQYF

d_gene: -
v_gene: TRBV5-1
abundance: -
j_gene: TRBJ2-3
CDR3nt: TGCGCCAGCAGCTTGTCACCAAACACAGATACGCAGTATTTT
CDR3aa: CASSLSPNTDTQYF

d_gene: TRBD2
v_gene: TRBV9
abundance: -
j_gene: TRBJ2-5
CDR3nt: TGTGCCAGCAGCGAGCGACTAGCGGGGGGGCAAGAGACCCAGTACTTC
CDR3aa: CASSERLAGGQETQYF

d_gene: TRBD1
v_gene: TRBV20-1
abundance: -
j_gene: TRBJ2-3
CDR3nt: TGCAGTGCTAAGGGGGCAGGGGGAACGGATACGCAGTATTTT
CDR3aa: CSAKGAGGTDTQYF